The following is a T cell receptor (beta chain) sequence with its context. Its antigen remains unidentified. The input lacks base qualities; no much larger clone sits a single base away. Collaborating institutions collected whole blood in K2EDTA tubes following their own protocols. For TCRbeta analysis, collaborators shipped samples as frozen whole blood, isolated PBMCs, or DNA extracted from either of those sample types. This entry comes from a study of blood T cell repertoires in COVID-19 (dated by TCRdb to 2019 to 2021). Regarding the study in general: Samples from collaborators originated in the United States, Italy and Spain and spanned both the acute and convalescent phases of COVID-19. The material from the prospective study consisted of cDNA or gDNA derived from T cells, B-cell-depleted T cells, or PBMCs. The dataset comprised deeply sampled blood TCRbeta repertoires from subjects exposed to, actively infected with, or recovered from COVID-19. The repertoires were released in a freely available public database meant as a resource for research on the immune response to SARS-CoV-2. Samples were obtained from the ongoing ImmuneRACE study (first 160 participants) and from 1,200 or so subjects provided by 6 global collaborators. Sample metadata almost always included a de-identified subject ID, COVID-19 status, age in years and sex. Where HLA class I and class II types were available, the types were taken from metadata supplied by the sample provider, not from assay-based typing.

The CDR3 runs 15 amino acids, cysteine and phenylalanine included. The CDR3 DNA has 45 bases and is translated from base 1. Trimming leaves V shorter by 6 bases and J shorter by 1 base, with the junction holding 7 bases beyond the gene matches. CDR1 MNHEY and CDR2 SVGAGI are derived from the germline V gene. Summary of the overall study and its limitations: The quantity of clinical and demographic metadata differed by source and by participant and was supplied without curation.

TCRbeta CDR3 regions were amplified from genomic DNA using the immunoSEQ Assay, a bias-controlled multiplex PCR. As for the authors' bioinformatics: The number of nucleated cells in each sample was estimated from the amplification of reference gene primers within the assay. To quantify the absolute abundance of each unique TCRbeta CDR3 rearrangement, sequence reads were collapsed and filtered. Productive Simpson clonality was computed per sample as the square root of Simpson's diversity index over productive rearrangements. The source is immuneACCESS, and TCRdb retained only in-frame sequences with V and J called. Part of the clones is not carried over; for the studies checked, unresolved V genes explain less than half of this, and the remainder is unexplained. The V and J calls and clone size were taken over from that table, and D and trimming were inferred from the DNA. The sample table contains 100,000 or so clones; only one count was recorded for under 95% of them. The ten largest clones capture roughly 4% of the sample.

This receptor was obtained from a woman aged 45-59 years in a cohort sampled during active COVID-19. The sequenced material came from peripheral blood. Recombination joined TRBV6-5 with TRBJ2-3, with 7 central nucleotides matching TRBD1. The CDR3 region has the sequence CASSLTGAGTDTQYF. Read as DNA, the sequence is TGTGCCAGCAGCTTAACAGGGGCCGGCACAGATACGCAGTATTTT.